Following are 5 T cell receptor beta chains from one sample sequenced in a study of regulatory T cells in long-lasting Graves disease. The time point here: newly diagnosed GD, antithyroid drugs for less than 3 months. After RNA was extracted from PBMCs, the TCR library was made from it. Sequencing libraries for TCR beta were prepared with iRepertoire HTBI primers and Arm-PCR of CDR3 regions. TCRdb recomputed calls from the multiplex PCR reads with MiXCR, one row per CDR3 protein. The table has about 620,000 distinct CDR3 sequences, roughly 16% seen once. The same sample was also studied in work on T cells in Graves' hyperthyroidism and ophthalmopathy.

The source material was peripheral blood mononuclear cells (PBMCs), sampled at new diagnosis, from a patient treated with antithyroid drugs. These receptors came from a woman between 25 and 40 years old with Graves disease.

The CDR3 DNA follows: TGCAGTGCGCGGACAGGGGGAGGATCCCAGCATTTT. Translating it yields CSARTGGGSQHF. The chain employs TRBV20-1 and TRBJ1-5, with 10 positions matching TRBD1. V lost 6 bases to trimming and J lost 11 bases; unmatched junction nucleotides: 7. Germline V gene sequence: CDR1 DFQATT, CDR2 SNEGSKA (reference sequence). This CDR3 contains 12 residues.

Remarks on this clonotype: One end of the junction varies from germline; a read error may be responsible. V and J are TRBV5-1 and TRBJ1-1; D unclear. Germline V gene data show CDR1 as SGHRS and CDR2 as YFSETQ. The CDR3 spans 14 residues. CDR3 sequence: CANSLGTMNTEAFF. The CDR3 coding sequence is TGCGCCAACAGCCTAGGTACGATGAACACTGAAGCTTTCTTT.

This clonotype was seen at least ten times. The chain employs TRBV2 and TRBJ2-3; D is perhaps TRBD1 or TRBD2 (5 bases each). The CDR3 is made up of 10 amino acids. Germline V gives CDR1 SNHLY, CDR2 FYNNEI. V lost 3 bases, J lost 10 bases, and 5 bases lay in between. The CDR3 DNA reads TGTGCCAGCAGTGAGGGGGCGCAGTATTTT. This encodes CASSEGAQYF.

This clonotype was detected a few times. This chain links TRBV5-1 with TRBJ2-2; D call uncertain. Germline assignment: CDR1 SGHRS and CDR2 YFSETQ. V shed 0 bases and J shed 6 bases, with 12 bases lying between them. CDR3 length equals 15 residues. The CDR3 protein is CASSLALLGSGELFF. CDR3 DNA: TGCGCCAGCAGCTTGGCGCTACTGGGATCCGGGGAGCTGTTTTTT.

Note on this clonotype: This likely traces to a read error, being one base from a far larger clone. V is TRBV11-2 and J is TRBJ2-4, with 11 bases that match TRBD2. This CDR3 has 14 amino acids. Looked up from germline, CDR1 is SGHAT and CDR2 is FQNNGV. DNA for the CDR3: TGTGCCAGCAGCCTCGGGACTAGCGGCACTGAGCGGTTCTTC. This translates into CASSLGTSGTERFF.